The rows below give T cell receptor beta chains drawn from one sample of a study of identical twins. TCRdb redid the calling of the 5' RACE reads with MiXCR, one entry per CDR3 protein. Among over 550,000 distinct CDR3 sequences, just over 7% were seen once, and the ten largest hold roughly 1.6%. This sample also appeared in a second study, on yellow fever vaccine responses in identical twins.

Sample: PBMCs. Receptor source: a woman aged 18-29 years in good health. CDR3s include the opening cysteine and the closing phenylalanine or tryptophan. The D gene is left open where the match is weak. Size is omitted from some rows. Given values are once, few, many or a class for expanded clones.

d_call j_call clone_size v_call cdr3_aa cdr3_nt
NA TRBJ2-1 many TRBV29-1 CSVYGGTVNNEQFF TGCAGCGTCTATGGAGGGACCGTCAACAATGAGCAGTTCTTC
NA TRBJ2-3 NA TRBV3-1 CASSQSSGSTFAQYF TGTGCCAGCAGCCAATCCAGCGGGTCGACATTTGCGCAGTATTTT
NA TRBJ2-7 many TRBV18 CASSPGLTYEQYF TGTGCCAGCTCACCAGGGTTAACCTACGAGCAGTACTTC
NA TRBJ1-5 many TRBV21-1 CASSKIPRAACRFQHF TGTGCCAGCAGCAAAATCCCCAGGGCGGCCTGTCGGTTCCAGCATTTT
TRBD1 TRBJ1-5 few TRBV12-3/TRBV12-4 CASSLETGTGSNQPQHF TGTGCCAGCAGTTTGGAGACAGGGACCGGCAGCAATCAGCCCCAGCATTTT
NA TRBJ1-1 NA TRBV27 CASSLSQTMNTEAFF TGTGCCAGCAGTTTATCACAGACCATGAACACTGAAGCTTTCTTT
NA TRBJ1-4 many TRBV5-1 CASSLGDSFNEKLFF TGCGCCAGCAGCTTGGGAGACAGTTTTAATGAAAAACTGTTTTTT
NA TRBJ1-5 NA TRBV5-6 CASSLGVWDNQPQHF TGTGCCAGCAGCTTGGGGGTATGGGACAATCAGCCCCAGCATTTT
NA TRBJ2-1 many TRBV20-1 CSASGSSYNEQFF TGCAGTGCTAGCGGGAGCTCCTACAATGAGCAGTTCTTC
TRBD2 TRBJ2-1 few TRBV5-1 CASSLELAGVNNEQFF TGCGCCAGCAGCTTGGAGCTAGCGGGAGTTAACAATGAGCAGTTCTTC
TRBD1 TRBJ1-1 few TRBV15 CATSTTPGQGAMNTEAFF TGTGCCACCAGCACGACGCCCGGACAGGGTGCCATGAACACTGAAGCTTTCTTT
TRBD1 TRBJ2-1 few TRBV15 CATSRERTGSNEQFF TGTGCCACCAGCAGAGAGAGGACAGGGTCCAATGAGCAGTTCTTC
NA TRBJ2-1 few TRBV14 CASSQDRNSVQRFF TGTGCCAGCAGCCAAGATAGAAATTCGGTACAACGGTTCTTC
NA TRBJ2-1 NA TRBV7-9 CASSLAVGSAEQFF TGTGCCAGCAGCTTAGCCGTCGGAAGCGCGGAGCAGTTCTTC
TRBD2 TRBJ2-5 few TRBV7-2 CASSRNSGGVTETQYF TGTGCCAGCAGCCGGAACAGCGGGGGGGTTACGGAGACCCAGTACTTC
TRBD1 TRBJ2-6 few TRBV28 CASSLWRPRVKGALIGANVLTF TGTGCCAGCAGTTTATGGAGGCCGAGGGTTAAGGGGGCTCTAATTGGGGCCAACGTCCTGACTTTC
NA TRBJ2-5 NA TRBV21-1 CARGGVGETQYF TGTGCCAGAGGCGGGGTCGGCGAGACCCAGTACTTC
NA TRBJ2-2 NA TRBV27 CASSPPPAGSRSNTGELFF TGTGCCAGCAGTCCCCCCCCGGCAGGGAGCCGATCGAACACCGGGGAGCTGTTTTTT
TRBD2 TRBJ2-1 NA TRBV15 CATSKTSDSYNEQFF TGTGCCACCAGCAAGACTAGCGACTCCTACAATGAGCAGTTCTTC
NA TRBJ2-3 many TRBV14 CASSQDYGSGTDTQYF TGTGCCAGCAGCCAAGATTATGGGTCGGGGACAGATACGCAGTATTTT
NA TRBJ2-1 NA TRBV24-1 CATSDARTADYNEQFF TGTGCCACCAGTGACGCTCGGACAGCGGATTACAATGAGCAGTTCTTC
TRBD2 TRBJ2-3 many TRBV29-1 CSVAGTSGGNTDTQYF TGCAGCGTTGCCGGGACTAGCGGGGGGAACACAGATACGCAGTATTTT
TRBD2 TRBJ2-7 NA TRBV20-1 CSAGTKYEQYF TGCAGTGCCGGGACTAAGTACGAGCAGTACTTC
TRBD2 TRBJ2-2 NA TRBV2 CASSEAGGYTGELFF TGTGCCAGCAGTGAGGCGGGAGGCTACACCGGGGAGCTGTTTTTT
TRBD2 TRBJ2-5 many TRBV7-8 CASSLISGGPRTQYF TGTGCCAGCAGCTTAATTAGCGGGGGGCCACGGACCCAGTACTTC
TRBD2 TRBJ2-7 NA TRBV4-1 CASSQGSGLAYEQYF TGCGCCAGCAGCCAGGGTAGCGGGTTAGCCTACGAGCAGTACTTC
NA TRBJ1-1 NA TRBV5-1 CASRRQRGFDTEAFF TGCGCCAGCAGAAGACAAAGGGGTTTCGACACTGAAGCTTTCTTT
NA TRBJ1-5 NA TRBV28 CASSFWADSNQPQHF TGTGCCAGCAGTTTTTGGGCAGATTCCAATCAGCCCCAGCATTTT
NA TRBJ2-4 few TRBV5-1 CASSLGDISSKNIQYF TGCGCCAGCAGCTTGGGGGACATCTCCTCCAAAAACATTCAGTACTTC
TRBD2 TRBJ2-1 NA TRBV7-9 CASSLPGGRQGNEQFF TGTGCCAGCAGCCTCCCGGGGGGGCGACAAGGGAATGAGCAGTTCTTC